This T cell receptor (beta chain) came from a study of Graves' ophthalmopathy and Graves' hyperthyroidism. Findings and caveats of the study: Most expanded clonotypes from thyroid (those above 0.001 frequency) were also found in blood.

This clonotype was seen ten or more times. What it binds is not known. Scientists amplified the TCR beta CDR3 regions from RNA transcripts. HTBI-primed first-round RT-PCR preceded second-round multiplex PCR. TCRdb re-called the multiplex PCR reads through MiXCR, storing one row per CDR3 protein. The sample includes about 420,000 distinct CDR3 sequences, around a fifth of them seen just once. Material for sequencing was peripheral blood. The TCR originated in a woman aged 18-29 years with stable Graves' hyperthyroidism.

The CDR3 bases are TGTGCCAGCAGTTCCCCAGGGCAGGGGGCCGCTGAAGCTTTCTTT. Translating it yields CASSSPGQGAAEAFF. V gene TRBV28 combines with J gene TRBJ1-1; 8 nucleotides match TRBD1. The length of the CDR3 is 15 residues. V lost 4 bases, J lost 6 bases, and 10 bases stayed unmatched. Germline values: CDR1 MDHEN, CDR2 SYDVKM.